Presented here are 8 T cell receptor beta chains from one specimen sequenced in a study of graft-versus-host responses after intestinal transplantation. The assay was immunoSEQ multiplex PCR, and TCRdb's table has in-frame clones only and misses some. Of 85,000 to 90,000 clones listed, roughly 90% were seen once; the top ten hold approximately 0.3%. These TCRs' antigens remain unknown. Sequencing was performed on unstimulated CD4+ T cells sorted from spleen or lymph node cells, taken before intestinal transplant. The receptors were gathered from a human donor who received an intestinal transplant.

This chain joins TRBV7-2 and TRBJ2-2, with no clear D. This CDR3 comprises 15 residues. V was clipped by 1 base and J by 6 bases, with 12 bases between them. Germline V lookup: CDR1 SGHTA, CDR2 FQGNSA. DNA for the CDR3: TGTGCCAGCAGCTTAGTGGCCCTAGTATCCGGGGAGCTGTTTTTT. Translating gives CASSLVALVSGELFF. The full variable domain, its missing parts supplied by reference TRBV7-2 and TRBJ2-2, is GAGVSQSPSNKVTEKGKDVELRCDPISGHTALYWYRQSLGQGLEFLIYFQGNSAPDKSGLPSDRFSAERTGGSVSTLTIQRTQQEDSAVYLCASSLVALVSGELFFGEGSRLTVL.

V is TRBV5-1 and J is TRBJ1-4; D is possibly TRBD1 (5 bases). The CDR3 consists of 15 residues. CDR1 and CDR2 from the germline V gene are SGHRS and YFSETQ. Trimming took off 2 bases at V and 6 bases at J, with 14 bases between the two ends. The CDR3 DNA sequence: TGCGCCAGCAGCTTCTCTCAATTCAGGGATGAAAAACTGTTTTTT. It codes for CASSFSQFRDEKLFF.

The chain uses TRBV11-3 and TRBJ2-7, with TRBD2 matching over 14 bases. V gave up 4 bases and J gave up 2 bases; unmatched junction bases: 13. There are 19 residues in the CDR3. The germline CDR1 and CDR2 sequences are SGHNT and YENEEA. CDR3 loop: CASSWDSGTSGSKAYEQYF. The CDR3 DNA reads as TGTGCCAGCAGCTGGGACTCCGGGACTAGCGGGAGCAAGGCCTACGAGCAGTACTTC.

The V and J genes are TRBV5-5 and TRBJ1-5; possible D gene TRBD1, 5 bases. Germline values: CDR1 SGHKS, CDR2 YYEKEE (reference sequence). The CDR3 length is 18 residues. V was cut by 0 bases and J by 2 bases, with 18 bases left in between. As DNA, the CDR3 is TGTGCCAGCAGCTTGGGGCCCCAGGGAAGGGTGCGCAATCAGCCCCAGCATTTT. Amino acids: CASSLGPQGRVRNQPQHF.

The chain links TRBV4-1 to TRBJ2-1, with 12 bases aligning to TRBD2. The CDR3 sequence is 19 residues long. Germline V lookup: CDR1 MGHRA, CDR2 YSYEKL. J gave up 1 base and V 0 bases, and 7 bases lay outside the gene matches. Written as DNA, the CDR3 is TGCGCCAGCAGCCAAGATTCGCTAGCGGGAGGGCGGTCCTACAATGAGCAGTTCTTC. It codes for CASSQDSLAGGRSYNEQFF.

Written as DNA, the CDR3 is TGTGCCTGGAGAAGGCAGCCTCCGGGCTATGGCTACACCTTC. This translates into CAWRRQPPGYGYTF. The V call is TRBV30, the J call TRBJ1-2; D unresolved. CDR1 GTSNPN and CDR2 SVGIG come from the germline V gene (reference sequence). V was pared by 3 bases and J by 4 bases, with 15 bases between. This CDR3 has 14 amino acids.

For the CDR3, the DNA is TGTGCCAGCAGCGCGGGACAGGAATTTCAAGAGACCCAGTACTTC. It translates to CASSAGQEFQETQYF. This chain uses TRBV9 with TRBJ2-5, with 8 positions matching TRBD1. J gave up 2 bases and V 3 bases, and 6 bases lay outside the gene matches. The CDR3 contains 15 residues. Germline CDR1 SGDLS, CDR2 YYNGEE.

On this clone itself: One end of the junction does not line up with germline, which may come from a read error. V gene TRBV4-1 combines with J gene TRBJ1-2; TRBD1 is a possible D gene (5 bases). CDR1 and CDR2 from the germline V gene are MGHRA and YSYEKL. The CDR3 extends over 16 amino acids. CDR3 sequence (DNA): TGCGCCAGCAGCCAAGTAGGAATGAACAGGACATACCATTTTGACTTC. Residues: CASSQVGMNRTYHFDF.